The 22 T cell receptor beta chains below were found in one sample sequenced in a study of beta chain features in type 1 diabetes. Study-level findings and limits: Significant though moderate, a shortening of TCRB CDR3s appeared in all four CD4+ subsets of Type 1 diabetes patients.

The antigens of these receptors remain unknown. Reverse transcription of all isolated RNA meant that expressed TCRB transcripts were sequenced. Here immunoSEQ multiplex PCR was the method, and the copy in TCRdb shows in-frame clones only, minus some. The sample carries fewer than 300,000 clones, 20% recorded once. What was sequenced was naive CD4+ T cells from blood. The source of these receptors is a middle-aged woman with type 1 diabetes.

The rearrangement uses TRBV10-3 and TRBJ2-7, with TRBD2 matching over 10 bases. The V gene end was trimmed by 10 bases and the J gene end by 5 bases; junction bases not matched to a gene: 11. The CDR3 loop spans 14 amino acids. The germline gives CDR1 ENHRY, CDR2 SYGVKD. The CDR3 DNA is TGTGCCACCGAAAACGGACTAGCGGCCCACGAGCAGTACTTC. Translation gives CATENGLAAHEQYF.

This clone turned up a few times. V gene TRBV28 combines with J gene TRBJ2-5, with a weak D call TRBD1 (6 bases). Deletions cut 6 bases from V and 5 bases from J, with 25 bases between. Germline CDR1 reads MDHEN; CDR2 reads SYDVKM. CDR3 length: 17 residues. CDR3 DNA sequence: TGTGCCAGCAGCCTCCCTGCTCGGGACCCGCAGGGGGAGACCCAGTACTTC. The encoded protein is CASSLPARDPQGETQYF.

V usage is TRBV29-1 and J usage is TRBJ1-2; maybe TRBD1 (5 bases). V lost 6 bases and J lost 1, with 15 bases in between. Germline lookup yields CDR1 SQVTM and CDR2 ANQGSEA. This CDR3 has 14 residues. The CDR3 sequence is CSVPGGPYNYGYTF. DNA of the CDR3: TGCAGCGTCCCCGGGGGACCTTATAACTATGGCTACACCTTC.

The chain employs TRBV10-3 and TRBJ1-2; 8 bases agree with TRBD1. V dropped 8 bases and J dropped 4; count of bases not matched to a gene: 12. The length of the CDR3 is 15 residues. CDR1 ENHRY and CDR2 SYGVKD come from the germline V gene. The CDR3 sequence is CAISQGASEGYGYTF. The DNA for the CDR3 is TGTGCCATCTCGCAGGGGGCCTCTGAGGGCTATGGCTACACCTTC.

The chain joins TRBV18 to TRBJ1-2; 7 bases align to TRBD1. Germline CDR1 is KGHSH and CDR2 is LQKENI. This CDR3 is 14 amino acids long. The V and J ends lost 2 bases and 9 bases, in that order; junction bases with no gene match: 9. The CDR3 DNA follows: TGTGCCAGCTCACCAACAACAGGGGAGAAGAGCTACACCTTC. Encoded protein: CASSPTTGEKSYTF.

This clone was seen a handful of times. This chain connects TRBV30 to TRBJ2-5; the D gene is possibly TRBD1 (6 bases). CDR3 length equals 13 residues. Germline lookup yields CDR1 GTSNPN and CDR2 SVGIG (reference sequence). With 4 bases removed from V and 7 bases from J, the gap between germline ends came to 16 bases. The chain's CDR3 is CAWTQGLEGTQYF. The CDR3 DNA reads as TGTGCCTGGACTCAGGGGCTAGAAGGGACCCAGTACTTC.

This chain links TRBV2 with TRBJ1-1; D is possibly TRBD1 (5 bases). Germline values: CDR1 SNHLY, CDR2 FYNNEI. CDR3 size: 13 residues. V lost 2 bases, J lost 4 bases, and 8 bases lay in between. The CDR3 region is CASSEQGGTEAFF. The DNA of the CDR3 is TGTGCCAGCAGTGAACAGGGAGGCACTGAAGCTTTCTTT.

This rearrangement joins TRBV6-5 to TRBJ1-2, with D maybe TRBD1 (6 bases). V was clipped by 2 bases and J by 7 bases, with 11 bases between them. The CDR3 runs 13 residues. The germline V gene encodes CDR1 MNHEY and CDR2 SVGAGI. CDR3 DNA: TGTGCCAGCAGTTACCAGGGGCTTGGTGGCTACACCTTC. This translates into CASSYQGLGGYTF.

The chain has TRBV7-2 and TRBJ1-1; D is unclear. There are 12 residues in the CDR3. Trimming removed 3 bases at V and 11 bases at J, with 13 bases between. Germline V gene data show CDR1 as SGHTA and CDR2 as FQGNSA. The CDR3 protein is CASSLYTVEAFF. The CDR3, as DNA: TGTGCCAGCAGCTTGTATACGGTGGAGGCTTTCTTT.

This clone was observed once. The chain has TRBV9 and TRBJ2-2; 11 nucleotides match TRBD2. V was pared by 0 bases and J by 6 bases, with 4 bases of the junction left unmatched. The CDR3 has 16 amino acids. Germline values: CDR1 SGDLS, CDR2 YYNGEE. In nucleotides, the CDR3 is TGTGCCAGCAGCGTAGTAGCGGGAGGGCCCCCCGGGGAGCTGTTTTTT. This codes for CASSVVAGGPPGELFF.

This chain uses TRBV5-1 with TRBJ2-2, with D possibly TRBD1 on 6 matching bases. In germline, CDR1 is SGHRS, CDR2 YFSETQ. The length of the CDR3 is 15 residues. Trimming cost V 1 base and J 0 bases, with 7 bases left between them. DNA of the CDR3: TGCGCCAGCAGCTTGACAGGGACGAACACCGGGGAGCTGTTTTTT. As protein: CASSLTGTNTGELFF.

The V gene is TRBV12-5, the J gene TRBJ2-5; tentatively, D is TRBD2 (6 bases). Trimming removed 6 bases at V and 5 bases at J, with 10 bases between. CDR1 is LGHNT, CDR2 FRNRAP, per germline. The CDR3 consists of 12 residues. CDR3 coding DNA: TGTGCTAGTGGGAGGGCGGGGGAGACCCAGTACTTC. It codes for CASGRAGETQYF. Looking up the rest from reference TRBV12-5 and TRBJ2-5 gives the full variable domain: DARVTQTPRHKVTEMGQEVTMRCQPILGHNTVFWYRQTMMQGLELLAYFRNRAPLDDSGMPKDRFSAEMPDATLATLKIQPSEPRDSAVYFCASGRAGETQYFGPGTRLLVL.

This chain connects TRBV7-2 to TRBJ1-1; D is ambiguous. The CDR3 runs to 15 residues. The V gene lost 0 bases and the J gene lost 10 bases, with 18 bases spanning the gap. Germline CDR1 and CDR2: SGHTA and FQGNSA. The CDR3 is CASSLAVEVESGAFF. CDR3 bases: TGTGCCAGCAGCTTAGCTGTCGAGGTCGAAAGCGGAGCTTTCTTT.

The chain employs TRBV7-6 and TRBJ1-5, with 9 bases matching TRBD1. CDR1 is SGHVS and CDR2 is FNYEAQ in the germline V gene. The CDR3 has 15 amino acids. The trim removed 1 base at V and 7 bases at J, leaving 5 bases unmatched. The CDR3 bases are TGTGCCAGCAGCTTAGACAGGGGGCAGGGGCAGCCCCAGCATTTT. This codes for CASSLDRGQGQPQHF.

The CDR3 DNA follows: TGTGCCTGGAGTGTGGGTCTAGCGCGATACAATGAGCAGTTCTTC. This encodes CAWSVGLARYNEQFF. V usage is TRBV30 and J usage is TRBJ2-1, with D maybe TRBD2 (6 bases). V was clipped by 0 bases and J by 4 bases, with 13 bases between them. Germline V gene data show CDR1 as GTSNPN and CDR2 as SVGIG (reference sequence). The CDR3 loop spans 15 amino acids.

The CDR3 here is CASSIDGTMNYGYTF. The CDR3 DNA sequence: TGTGCCAGTAGTATAGATGGGACAATGAACTATGGCTACACCTTC. The rearrangement uses TRBV19 and TRBJ1-2; TRBD1 is a possible D gene (6 bases). Germline V CDR1 and CDR2: LNHDA, SQIVND (reference sequence). This CDR3 has 15 residues. Deletions cut 0 bases from V and 2 bases from J, with 10 bases between.

This clone was seen a handful of times. The chain links TRBV4-3 to TRBJ1-5; D is undetermined. Trimming pared 4 bases from V and 0 bases from J, leaving 7 bases between. Germline CDR1 and CDR2: LGHNA and YSLEER. The CDR3 length is 14 residues. CDR3 protein: CASSRDISNQPQHF. CDR3 bases: TGCGCCAGCAGCCGAGACATTAGCAATCAGCCCCAGCATTTT.

J is TRBJ1-5 and V is TRBV28, with D possibly TRBD1 on 5 matching bases. Trimming took 6 bases from V and 1 from J, leaving 16 bases between them. Germline V gives CDR1 MDHEN, CDR2 SYDVKM. This CDR3 is 16 amino acids long. The CDR3 DNA follows: TGTGCCAGCAGCGAATATCAGGGTGGGAGCAATCAGCCCCAGCATTTT. Translation gives CASSEYQGGSNQPQHF. Combining the CDR3 with reference TRBV28 and TRBJ1-5 gives the whole variable domain DVKVTQSSRYLVKRTGEKVFLECVQDMDHENMFWYRQDPGLGLRLIYFSYDVKMKEKGDIPEGYSVSREKKERFSLILESASTNQTSMYLCASSEYQGGSNQPQHFGDGTRLSIL.

This clone appeared a few times. The V gene is TRBV6-6, the J gene TRBJ1-5, with no clear D. Germline CDR1 and CDR2: MNHNY and SVGAGI (reference sequence). V lost 0 bases to trimming and J lost 7 bases, with 10 bases between them. This CDR3 has 14 residues. CDR3 DNA: TGTGCCAGCAGTTACTCGGCGGGCAGGCAGCCCCAGCATTTT. Its translation: CASSYSAGRQPQHF.

This chain links TRBV9 with TRBJ1-5, with 7 bases matching TRBD1. Unmatched junction bases numbered 5, after V lost 2 bases and J lost 6 bases. The CDR3 sequence is 14 residues long. Looked up from germline, CDR1 is SGDLS and CDR2 is YYNGEE. The CDR3 coding sequence is TGTGCCAGCAGCGTCGACAGGGTGTTTCAGCCCCAGCATTTT. Its protein product is CASSVDRVFQPQHF.

This chain uses TRBV6-5 with TRBJ2-1; possibly TRBD2 for D (6 bases). The length of the CDR3 is 14 residues. V was cut by 7 bases and J by 6 bases, with 16 bases left in between. Per germline, CDR1 MNHEY and CDR2 SVGAGI. The CDR3 DNA reads as TGTGCCAGCATGGGTCTTGGGGGGAGCAATGAGCAGTTCTTC. Amino acid sequence: CASMGLGGSNEQFF.

This clone showed up just a few times. The chain uses TRBV9 and TRBJ2-7, with D perhaps TRBD1 (6 bases). Germline V gene data show CDR1 as SGDLS and CDR2 as YYNGEE. The CDR3 contains 16 residues. V gave up 0 bases and J gave up 8 bases, with 21 bases separating them. The CDR3 bases are TGTGCCAGCAGCGTAGACGCCGGGACACCCTGGGCCCAGCAGTACTTC. Its protein is CASSVDAGTPWAQQYF.